The 24 T cell receptor beta chains reported below all come from one sample, sequenced in a study of T cell responses to AZD1222 COVID-19 vaccine. The protocol was immunoSEQ multiplex PCR, while the TCRdb copy is restricted to in-frame clones and leaves out a portion. Here the sample spans around 110,000 clones, around 91% being singletons. Sequenced material: peripheral blood, taken 28 days after the second AZD1222 dose. Receptor source: an adult who received the AZD1222 COVID-19 vaccine.

The chain employs TRBV19 and TRBJ2-1, with TRBD1 matching over 11 bases. The CDR3 contains 15 residues. Germline V lookup: CDR1 LNHDA, CDR2 SQIVND (reference sequence). Trimming removed 10 bases from V and 10 bases from J; junction bases left unmatched: 15. The DNA of the CDR3 is TGTGCCACCAAGGACAGGGGGCTCAAGGATGGGGAGCAGTTCTTC. It yields the protein CATKDRGLKDGEQFF. The full variable domain, with the rest looked up from reference TRBV19 and TRBJ2-1, is DGGITQSPKYLFRKEGQNVTLSCEQNLNHDAMYWYRQDPGQGLRLIYYSQIVNDFQKGDIAEGYSVSREKKESFPLTVTSAQKNPTAFYLCATKDRGLKDGEQFFGPGTRLTVL.

CDR3 sequence reads: CASSLVNRGQGEKLFF. In DNA, the CDR3 is TGCGCCAGCAGCTTGGTCAACAGGGGGCAGGGGGAAAAACTGTTTTTT. This rearrangement joins TRBV5-1 to TRBJ1-4; 9 positions match TRBD1. In germline, CDR1 is SGHRS, CDR2 YFSETQ. The CDR3 loop spans 16 amino acids. V lost 0 bases to trimming and J lost 8 bases; unmatched junction nucleotides: 8. Full variable domain (remainder filled in from reference TRBV5-1 and TRBJ1-4): KAGVTQTPRYLIKTRGQQVTLSCSPISGHRSVSWYQQTPGQGLQFLFEYFSETQRNKGNFPGRFSGRQFSNSRSEMNVSTLELGDSALYLCASSLVNRGQGEKLFFGSGTQLSVL.

The rearrangement links TRBV19 to TRBJ2-3, with 9 bases that match TRBD1. Looked up from germline, CDR1 is LNHDA and CDR2 is SQIVND (reference sequence). The CDR3 consists of 14 residues. Trimming took 3 bases from V and 4 from J; bases not matched to a gene: 2. The CDR3 reads CASSITGGADTQYF. The CDR3 DNA reads as TGTGCCAGTAGTATCACAGGGGGCGCAGATACGCAGTATTTT.

This clone was observed once. V and J are TRBV6-4 and TRBJ1-1; D gene ambiguous. The length of the CDR3 is 13 residues. Trimming left V 4 bases short and J 0 bases short, with 6 bases between. CDR1 is MRHNA, CDR2 SNTAGT, per germline. CDR3 protein: CASSAVMNTEAFF. DNA for the CDR3: TGTGCCAGCAGTGCCGTAATGAACACTGAAGCTTTCTTT.

The chain employs TRBV19 and TRBJ2-6, with 8 bases identical to TRBD2. CDR3 length: 17 amino acids. Trimming at V came to 5 bases and at J to 0 bases, leaving 6 bases not matched to a gene. Germline CDR1 is LNHDA and CDR2 is SQIVND (reference sequence). This CDR3 reads CASSFRGRTSGANVLTF. In DNA form, the CDR3 reads TGTGCCAGTAGTTTTCGCGGGAGGACCTCTGGGGCCAACGTCCTGACTTTC.

This chain uses TRBV25-1 with TRBJ2-2; 14 nucleotides match TRBD2. This CDR3 has 18 residues. With 3 bases clipped from V and 5 bases from J, the junction kept 8 bases outside the gene matches. Per germline, CDR1 MGHDK and CDR2 SYGVNS. The CDR3 sequence: CASSDPGLAGVRTGELFF. The CDR3 nucleotides read TGTGCCAGCAGTGACCCGGGACTAGCGGGAGTAAGAACCGGGGAGCTGTTTTTT.

The gene calls are TRBV2 and TRBJ1-2; the match to TRBD1 covers 7 bases. The CDR3 runs 13 residues. V dropped 5 bases and J dropped 8; count of bases not matched to a gene: 8. Per the germline V gene, CDR1 is SNHLY and CDR2 is FYNNEI. CDR3 in amino acids: CASSRQGYRGYTF. The DNA of the CDR3 is TGTGCCAGCAGTCGACAGGGCTATAGGGGCTACACCTTC.

The V gene is TRBV5-1, the J gene TRBJ2-1; 11 bases match TRBD1. The CDR3 is 15 amino acids. CDR1 is SGHRS and CDR2 is YFSETQ in the germline V gene. The V segment lost 3 bases and the J segment 4 bases; nucleotides outside the gene matches: 3. The CDR3 DNA reads TGCGCCAGCAGCTACGGACAGGGGGCTTACAATGAGCAGTTCTTC. It translates to CASSYGQGAYNEQFF.

This clone was found a few times. V and J are TRBV29-1 and TRBJ2-1; TRBD2 matches 8 bases. Unmatched junction bases numbered 5, after V lost 7 bases and J lost 6 bases. The CDR3 extends over 12 amino acids. CDR1 is SQVTM, CDR2 ANQGSEA, per germline. This chain's CDR3 is CSGPGLGNEQFF. CDR3 bases: TGCAGCGGCCCGGGACTAGGCAATGAGCAGTTCTTC.

The chain uses TRBV4-1 and TRBJ1-6; D gene uncertain. Per the germline V gene, CDR1 is MGHRA and CDR2 is YSYEKL. Trimming removed 0 bases from V and 2 bases from J, with 14 bases in between. The CDR3 runs 18 residues. CDR3 loop: CASSQDWRFGAYNSPLHF. The CDR3 DNA follows: TGCGCCAGCAGCCAAGATTGGAGATTCGGCGCCTATAATTCACCCCTCCACTTT.

The J gene is TRBJ2-7, the V gene TRBV10-3, with 11 bases fitting TRBD1. Germline assignment: CDR1 ENHRY and CDR2 SYGVKD. This CDR3 is 14 amino acids long. V was pared by 5 bases and J by 6 bases, with 6 bases of the junction left unmatched. DNA for the CDR3: TGTGCCATCAGTTTGGACAGGGGGCGTGGCGAGCAGTACTTC. Its translation: CAISLDRGRGEQYF.

The rearrangement links TRBV30 to TRBJ2-2; D possibly corresponds to TRBD1 (5 bases). The CDR3 spans 14 residues. Trimming took 3 bases from V and 2 from J, leaving 10 bases between them. The germline V gene has CDR1 GTSNPN and CDR2 SVGIG (reference sequence). CDR3 in DNA: TGTGCCTGGAGAAGGGGCGGAAACACCGGGGAGCTGTTTTTT. It is translated as CAWRRGGNTGELFF.

This chain joins TRBV12-3 or TRBV12-4 and TRBJ2-1, with TRBD2 identical over 8 bases. The CDR3 has 13 amino acids. The ends lost 4 bases at V and 7 bases at J; junction bases unmatched: 3. The CDR3 reads CASSWREDNEQFF. In nucleotides, the CDR3 is TGTGCCAGCAGTTGGCGGGAGGATAATGAGCAGTTCTTC.

The chain combines TRBV18 with TRBJ1-5; D unresolved. V lost 6 bases to trimming and J lost 3 bases, with 12 bases between them. The CDR3 contains 14 residues. Germline V gives CDR1 KGHSH, CDR2 LQKENI. The CDR3 DNA follows: TGTGCCAGCTCCCTAGGTCCGTTCAATCAGCCCCAGCATTTT. Protein product: CASSLGPFNQPQHF.

This clone was seen just once. The chain couples TRBV29-1 to TRBJ2-1, with a possible D match to TRBD2 (7 bases). V dropped 6 bases and J dropped 4 bases, with 19 bases sitting between them. This CDR3 contains 15 residues. Looked up from germline, CDR1 is SQVTM and CDR2 is ANQGSEA. The CDR3 coding sequence is TGCAGCGTGGAGGGGGGGAAGTGGTTTTACAATGAGCAGTTCTTC. This codes for CSVEGGKWFYNEQFF.

In regard to this clone: This sample also contains other DNA sequences that code for the same CDR3. V is TRBV18 and J is TRBJ1-1, with D perhaps TRBD1 (6 bases). The V gene lost 3 bases and the J gene lost 1 base, with 6 bases spanning the gap. CDR1 KGHSH and CDR2 LQKENI come from the germline V gene. The CDR3 sequence is 13 residues long. The DNA for the CDR3 is TGTGCCAGCTCACCGGGACAGAACACTGAAGCTTTCTTT. Its translation: CASSPGQNTEAFF.

This clone was observed a handful of times. The rearrangement links TRBV10-1 to TRBJ2-7; no definite D call. Trimming stripped 2 bases from V and 7 bases from J, with 9 bases between. This CDR3 comprises 12 residues. Germline loops: CDR1 WNHNN, CDR2 SYGVQD (reference sequence). CDR3 residues: CASSEGSKEQYF. The CDR3 DNA is TGCGCCAGCAGTGAGGGTTCGAAAGAGCAGTACTTC.

This clone occurred once. This sequence joins TRBV15 and TRBJ2-3; D remains unclear. The V end was cut by 1 base, the J end by 3 bases, with 5 bases between. This CDR3 is 13 amino acids long. Germline assignment: CDR1 LNHNV and CDR2 YYDKDF (reference sequence). The CDR3 loop is CATSRAETDTQYF. CDR3 nucleotides: TGTGCCACCAGCAGAGCAGAAACAGATACGCAGTATTTT.

The chain joins TRBV7-2 to TRBJ1-5; D unresolved. This CDR3 contains 15 residues. Germline-derived CDR1 and CDR2 are SGHTA and FQGNSA. The ends were cut back, 1 base at V and 5 bases at J, with 12 bases in the middle. CDR3 protein: CASSLELGLDQPQHF. The CDR3, as DNA: TGTGCCAGCAGCTTAGAGTTAGGGCTGGATCAGCCCCAGCATTTT.

DNA for the CDR3: TGTGCCAGCTCTTTCCCTGAGGGGACCGGCTTTGGTGAAGCTTTCTTT. Translated: CASSFPEGTGFGEAFF. The chain joins TRBV28 to TRBJ1-1; tentatively, D is TRBD1 (5 bases). The CDR3 is made up of 16 amino acids. Looked up from germline, CDR1 is MDHEN and CDR2 is SYDVKM. V gave up 8 bases and J gave up 7 bases, with 26 bases separating them.

This clone was observed once. The chain recombines TRBV18 with TRBJ1-1; D unresolved. Trimming took 6 bases from V and 0 from J, leaving 17 bases between them. Germline V gives CDR1 KGHSH, CDR2 LQKENI. The CDR3 spans 16 residues. CDR3 residues: CASSLTPHSVNTEAFF. DNA for the CDR3: TGTGCCAGCTCGTTGACACCCCACTCCGTGAACACTGAAGCTTTCTTT.

The rearrangement joins TRBV7-9 to TRBJ2-7; possible D gene TRBD1, 5 bases. V was shortened by 8 bases and J by 4 bases, with 15 bases between the two germline ends. The germline gives CDR1 SEHNR, CDR2 FQNEAQ (reference sequence). The CDR3 covers 13 residues. DNA of the CDR3: TGTGCCAGCGGCGGCAGGACAAGGTACGAGCAGTACTTC. Protein product: CASGGRTRYEQYF.

The chain couples TRBV27 to TRBJ2-1, with unresolved D. The ends were cut back, 8 bases at V and 6 bases at J, with 8 bases in the middle. CDR1 is MNHEY and CDR2 is SMNVEV in the germline V gene (reference sequence). CDR3 size: 11 residues. The CDR3 DNA follows: TGTGCCAGCGGGAAGACCAATGAGCAGTTCTTC. Its protein is CASGKTNEQFF.

CDR3 coding DNA: TGCAGCGTTGAACGCGGGAGGGTTGAGACCCAGTACTTC. Amino acids: CSVERGRVETQYF. This chain connects TRBV29-1 to TRBJ2-5; TRBD2 matches 9 bases. In germline, CDR1 is SQVTM, CDR2 ANQGSEA. V lost 2 bases, J lost 5 bases, and 3 bases stayed unmatched. The length of the CDR3 is 13 residues.